This TCR beta chain was sequenced in a study of cytomegalovirus exposure and HLA in healthy donors. Study-level background: Unique TCR beta sequences numbering approximately 100 million came from roughly 180 million T cells in an earlier analysis. Study results and limitations: The study designated around 150 TCR beta chains cytomegalovirus-associated. Later analysis identified a missense DCLRE1C variant that was linked to TCR beta V- and J-gene trimming. In vitro checks showed that a few CMV-associated chains really do target CMV antigens.

The V and J ends lost 5 bases and 3 bases, in that order; junction bases with no gene match: 8. CDR3 size: 15 residues. In germline, CDR1 is SEHNR, CDR2 FQNEAQ (reference sequence). PCR primers comprised 60 Vbeta and 13 Jbeta primers. Method: immunoSEQ multiplex PCR; TCRdb's copy keeps in-frame clones and lacks some. The profile shows about 130,000 clones, more than 65% of them singletons. Comments on this clone: The target antigen is unknown.

The sample consisted of PBMCs. This sequence was found in a male donor in good health and CMV-seropositive. The gene calls are TRBV7-9 and TRBJ1-2; 8 positions match TRBD1. The DNA of the CDR3 is TGTGCCAGCAGCACCGAGGACAGGGTTCACTATGGCTACACCTTC. Amino acids: CASSTEDRVHYGYTF.